Listed below are T cell receptor beta chains from one sample, sequenced in a study of regulatory T cells in long-lasting Graves disease. Using its own MiXCR run on the multiplex PCR reads, TCRdb lists one record per CDR3 protein. The sample holds about 540,000 distinct CDR3 sequences, approximately 13% seen once. The same specimen was also included in a second study, on T cells in Graves' hyperthyroidism and ophthalmopathy.

Material: peripheral blood mononuclear cells (PBMCs), obtained at new diagnosis, from a patient treated with antithyroid drugs. The receptor source for this set is a man aged 25 to 40 with Graves disease. CDR3s include the opening cysteine and the closing phenylalanine or tryptophan. Fields, in order: V gene, J gene, D gene, clone size, CDR3 DNA, CDR3 protein. D genes are given only for firm matches. Expanded clones are given a class, and other clones once, few, many or no size at all.

TRBV20-1	TRBJ2-7	TRBD2	few	TGCAGTGCTAAACTAGCGGGAGGTTCCTACGAGCAGTACTTC	CSAKLAGGSYEQYF
TRBV11-2	TRBJ2-3	TRBD1	many	TGTGCCAGCAGCTTAGATCCAGAAAAGGGGGCCACAGATACGCAGTATTTT	CASSLDPEKGATDTQYF
TRBV27	TRBJ1-2	TRBD1	many	TGCGCCAGCAGCCTTCGACAGGGCTATGGCTACACCTTC	CASSLRQGYGYTF
TRBV5-1	TRBJ2-1	TRBD2	many	TGCGCCAGCGGACTAGCGGGAGTCAATGAGCAGTTCTTC	CASGLAGVNEQFF
TRBV6-1	TRBJ1-1	.	many	TGTGCCAGCCGATGGAAACAGAACACTGAAGCTTTCTTT	CASRWKQNTEAFF
TRBV6-1	TRBJ1-3	TRBD1	few	TGTGCCAGCAGTGAAGGGCCCCGACAGGGCCCAGACACCATATATTTT	CASSEGPRQGPDTIYF
TRBV29-1	TRBJ1-5	.	many	TGCAGCGTTGCCGGGACGTTGGGTCAGCCCCAGCATTTT	CSVAGTLGQPQHF
TRBV19	TRBJ1-2	TRBD1	many	TGTGCCAGTAGTGACTCCCGGACAGGGGGTAACTATGGCTACACCTTC	CASSDSRTGGNYGYTF
TRBV7-9	TRBJ1-4	.	many	TGTGCCAGCAGCCAACCCGGACGCGAAAAACTGTTTTTT	CASSQPGREKLFF
TRBV6-2/TRBV6-3	TRBJ2-7	TRBD2	many	TGTGCCAGCCGAAAGGGACTAGCGGGCCCCTACGAGCAGTACTTC	CASRKGLAGPYEQYF
TRBV10-1	TRBJ2-3	.	many	TGCGCCAGCAGTGAGTCGGATGGACAGCTTACGCAGTATTTT	CASSESDGQLTQYF
TRBV4-1	TRBJ2-2	.	.	TGCGCCAGCAGGGAGAAAGGGTTCAACACCGGGGAGCTGTTTTTT	CASREKGFNTGELFF
TRBV29-1	TRBJ2-1	TRBD2	many	TGCAGCGTTGCAGCTAGCGGGAGTCGCGATGAGCAGTTCTTC	CSVAASGSRDEQFF
TRBV20-1	TRBJ2-3	.	.	TGCAGTGCTATCTGGGAGAGAGGGGATACGCAGTATTTT	CSAIWERGDTQYF
TRBV27	TRBJ2-4	TRBD1	few	TGTGCCAGCAGTACAGGGGAGAAAAACATTCAGTACTTC	CASSTGEKNIQYF
TRBV18	TRBJ2-7	TRBD1	.	TGTGCCAGCGGGGGAACAGGGGCCAGCTCCTACGAGCAGTACTTC	CASGGTGASSYEQYF
TRBV11-3	TRBJ2-7	.	many	TGTGCCAGCAGCTTACGGACGGGAAGAGCCTACGAGCAGTACTTC	CASSLRTGRAYEQYF
TRBV20-1	TRBJ2-7	.	many	TGCAGTGCTACCTTGGACGGCTACGAGCAGTACTTC	CSATLDGYEQYF
TRBV6-1	TRBJ2-7	.	many	TGTGCCAGCAGTGAAGCGGTAGCGGCCCATCTAGTCGAGCAGTACTTC	CASSEAVAAHLVEQYF
TRBV19	TRBJ2-7	.	.	TGTGCCAGTAGTATAGAAGGGCCCTACGAGCAGTACTTC	CASSIEGPYEQYF
TRBV18	TRBJ2-7	.	.	TGTGCCAGCTCACCCAAGGACAGTGGGCCCTACGAGCAGTACTTC	CASSPKDSGPYEQYF
TRBV7-2	TRBJ2-1	TRBD2	many	TGTGCCAGCAGCTCAGATAGCGGGAGGACCTACAATGAGCAGTTCTTC	CASSSDSGRTYNEQFF
TRBV12-3/TRBV12-4	TRBJ1-4	.	.	TGTGCCAGCAGTCTGGGAATGGCTAATGAAAAACTGTTTTTT	CASSLGMANEKLFF
TRBV6-1	TRBJ1-2	TRBD1	many	TGTGCCAGCAGTGCCTCCGGACAGGGGCCGTATGGCTACACCTTC	CASSASGQGPYGYTF
TRBV29-1	TRBJ2-1	.	many	TGCAGCGTTGGCGGAGGGGATGAGCAGTTCTTC	CSVGGGDEQFF